The 20 T cell receptor beta chains in this list originate from one sample, sequenced in a study of T-cell memory formation after mild COVID-19. MiXCR was run by TCRdb on the 5' RACE reads, yielding one entry per CDR3 protein. The sample shows roughly 130,000 distinct CDR3 sequences, approximately 6.3% of them seen only once. Sequencing used PBMCs or a T cell subset sorted from them (not recorded which). The receptor source for this set is an adult woman who had mild COVID-19 (a few samples of this study predate the infection). Cell type and time point are not known.

This chain connects TRBV20-1 to TRBJ2-1, with TRBD2 identical over 7 bases. Germline CDR1 and CDR2: DFQATT and SNEGSKA (reference sequence). J was trimmed by 7 bases and V by 0 bases; bases with no gene match: 9. There are 15 residues in the CDR3. CDR3 coding DNA: TGCAGTGCTAGAGATTCTAGCGGACAAAGGAATGAGCAGTTCTTC. This encodes CSARDSSGQRNEQFF.

This clonotype appeared a few times. The chain has TRBV5-4 and TRBJ2-7; TRBD1 agrees at 7 bases. The CDR3 runs 17 residues. The V gene end was trimmed by 3 bases and the J gene end by 2 bases; junction bases not matched to a gene: 14. The germline V gene encodes CDR1 SGHNT and CDR2 YYREEE (reference sequence). The DNA for the CDR3 is TGTGCCAGCAGCTCTGGGAGACAGGGAACCGGGACCTACGAGCAGTACTTC. Its protein is CASSSGRQGTGTYEQYF. Full variable domain (missing parts from reference TRBV5-4 and TRBJ2-7): ETGVTQSPTHLIKTRGQQVTLRCSSQSGHNTVSWYQQALGQGPQFIFQYYREEENGRGNFPPRFSGLQFPNYSSELNVNALELDDSALYLCASSSGRQGTGTYEQYFGPGTRLTVT.

The chain employs TRBV29-1 and TRBJ2-1; the match to TRBD1 covers 7 bases. Germline assignment: CDR1 SQVTM and CDR2 ANQGSEA. V lost 5 bases, J lost 3 bases, and 13 bases stayed unmatched. The CDR3 extends over 16 amino acids. In DNA form, the CDR3 reads TGCAGCGTTTCAGTGAGGGGGCACGTTAGCTACAATGAGCAGTTCTTC. Translating it yields CSVSVRGHVSYNEQFF.

This clonotype has ten or more counts. The CDR3 spells CASSVAGGFADTQYF. Written as DNA, the CDR3 is TGTGCCAGCAGCGTGGCGGGGGGCTTCGCAGATACGCAGTATTTT. The J gene is TRBJ2-3, the V gene TRBV7-9; 8 nucleotides agree with TRBD2. The CDR3 contains 15 residues. CDR1 is SEHNR, CDR2 FQNEAQ, per germline (reference sequence). The junction had 8 bases not matched to a gene; V was cut back by 5 bases and J by 4 bases.

The sample holds a few counts of this clonotype. The chain is built from TRBV12-3 or TRBV12-4 and TRBJ2-3; D not resolved. With 8 bases removed from V and 0 bases from J, the gap between germline ends came to 9 bases. The CDR3 loop spans 13 amino acids. The CDR3 nucleotides are TGTGCCAGCGGGCCTCCCAGCACAGATACGCAGTATTTT. Its protein is CASGPPSTDTQYF.

This clonotype was counted many times. The chain couples TRBV29-1 to TRBJ1-1; D remains ambiguous. Germline values: CDR1 SQVTM, CDR2 ANQGSEA. Trimming took off 4 bases at V and 0 bases at J, with 12 bases between the two ends. The CDR3 covers 14 residues. The CDR3 DNA is TGCAGCGTTGTAGGCAGGCTCATGAACACTGAAGCTTTCTTT. As protein: CSVVGRLMNTEAFF.

This clonotype was counted ten times or more. The conserved final phenylalanine or tryptophan is absent from the CDR3, which likely points to a read error. The limits of the CDR3 on the DNA are not certain, so only TCRdb's listed CDR3 is given. The J gene is TRBJ1-4, the V gene TRBV10-3. The CDR3 spans 11 residues, counting both ends. From germline, CDR1 is ENHRY and CDR2 SYGVKD. CDR3 amino acids: CAMGTPGSDFH.

The chain employs TRBV3-1 and TRBJ1-1, with a weak D call TRBD1 (6 bases). The CDR3 spans 14 residues. The ends were cut back, 2 bases at V and 4 bases at J, with 11 bases in the middle. Germline values: CDR1 LGHDT, CDR2 YNNKEL (reference sequence). The CDR3: CASSQTGSSTEAFF. The CDR3 DNA follows: TGTGCCAGCAGCCAAACAGGGTCTTCCACTGAAGCTTTCTTT.

In this sample, this clonotype turned up many times. This chain connects TRBV5-5 to TRBJ1-5, with 7 bases aligning to TRBD1. V shed 1 base, J shed 5 bases, and the junction held 0 bases outside the gene matches. Germline V lookup: CDR1 SGHKS, CDR2 YYEKEE (reference sequence). This CDR3 region has 13 residues. CDR3: CASSLTGDQPQHF. CDR3 DNA: TGTGCCAGCAGCTTGACAGGGGATCAGCCCCAGCATTTT.

This chain uses TRBV6-5 with TRBJ1-1, with 10 bases aligning to TRBD1. Germline V gives CDR1 MNHEY, CDR2 SVGAGI. The CDR3 covers 18 residues. Germline trimming cut 0 bases from V and 0 bases from J; bases unmatched to any gene: 7. Here the CDR3 reads CASSYSQDRGVLNTEAFF. CDR3 coding DNA: TGTGCCAGCAGTTACTCACAGGACAGGGGGGTCCTGAACACTGAAGCTTTCTTT.

This clonotype was observed many times. V is TRBV7-8 and J is TRBJ2-5; D might be TRBD2 (6 bases). CDR1 is SGHVS and CDR2 is FQNEAQ in the germline V gene. Trimming removed 6 bases at V and 5 bases at J, with 13 bases between. The CDR3 has 13 residues. For the CDR3, the DNA is TGTGCCAGCAGACGTGGGACTGGGGAGACCCAGTACTTC. Translating it yields CASRRGTGETQYF.

The CDR3 loop reads CASSLIRQDTQYF. The CDR3 DNA follows: TGTGCCAGCAGCTTAATTAGACAGGATACGCAGTATTTT. This chain uses TRBV7-6 with TRBJ2-3, with D possibly matching TRBD1 (5 bases). Germline assignment: CDR1 SGHVS and CDR2 FNYEAQ. The ends were cut back, 2 bases at V and 6 bases at J, with 9 bases in the middle. The CDR3 is 13 amino acids. Full variable domain (outside the CDR3, taken from reference TRBV7-6 and TRBJ2-3): GAGVSQSPRYKVTKRGQDVALRCDPISGHVSLYWYRQALGQGPEFLTYFNYEAQQDKSGLPNDRFSAERPEGSISTLTIQRTEQRDSAMYRCASSLIRQDTQYFGPGTRLTVL.

The J gene is TRBJ1-1, the V gene TRBV7-2; 8 bases match TRBD1. V lost 0 bases to trimming and J lost 3 bases; unmatched junction nucleotides: 6. The CDR3 length is 16 residues. The V gene's germline CDR1 is SGHTA and CDR2 FQGNSA. CDR3 in amino acids: CASSLASGQAYTEAFF. DNA for the CDR3: TGTGCCAGCAGCTTAGCTTCGGGACAGGCCTACACTGAAGCTTTCTTT.

The sample holds many counts of this clonotype. This rearrangement joins TRBV3-1 to TRBJ2-3; 7 bases line up with TRBD1. Germline lookup yields CDR1 LGHDT and CDR2 YNNKEL (reference sequence). This CDR3 contains 13 residues. V was pared by 10 bases and J by 0 bases, with 4 bases of the junction left unmatched. This chain's CDR3 is CATRQGSTDTQYF. The CDR3 nucleotides are TGTGCCACGCGACAGGGAAGCACAGATACGCAGTATTTT.

This clonotype was detected only a few times. CDR3 amino acids: CASTRGGGYPTDTQYF. The CDR3 bases are TGTGCCAGCACCCGAGGAGGGGGCTATCCCACAGATACGCAGTATTTT. This rearrangement joins TRBV5-4 to TRBJ2-3, with a possible D match to TRBD1 (7 bases). CDR1 and CDR2 from the germline V gene are SGHNT and YYREEE (reference sequence). This CDR3 region has 16 residues. V was clipped by 6 bases and J by 2 bases, with 19 bases between them. The whole variable domain, remainder taken from reference TRBV5-4 and TRBJ2-3, is ETGVTQSPTHLIKTRGQQVTLRCSSQSGHNTVSWYQQALGQGPQFIFQYYREEENGRGNFPPRFSGLQFPNYSSELNVNALELDDSALYLCASTRGGGYPTDTQYFGPGTRLTVL.

There are many counts of this clonotype. The genes are TRBV7-9 and TRBJ2-6, with 8 bases aligning to TRBD1. CDR3 size: 20 residues. J lost 1 base, V lost 0 bases, and 11 bases had no gene match. Germline V lookup: CDR1 SEHNR, CDR2 FQNEAQ (reference sequence). The CDR3: CASSLAARTGTPSGANVLTF. DNA of the CDR3: TGTGCCAGCAGCTTAGCGGCCAGGACAGGGACACCTTCTGGGGCCAACGTCCTGACTTTC.

This clonotype was picked up many times. This chain uses TRBV29-1 with TRBJ1-1; D call uncertain. Per germline, CDR1 SQVTM and CDR2 ANQGSEA. The CDR3 extends over 13 amino acids. The V end was cut by 8 bases, the J end by 5 bases, with 18 bases between. The CDR3 reads CSLTFNAGTEAFF. The CDR3 nucleotides read TGCAGCCTAACTTTTAACGCGGGTACTGAAGCTTTCTTT.

This clonotype occurred a few times. This chain links TRBV5-1 with TRBJ1-1, with D maybe TRBD1 (5 bases). CDR1 and CDR2 from the germline V gene are SGHRS and YFSETQ. This CDR3 spans 15 amino acids. Trimming pared 0 bases from V and 4 bases from J, leaving 13 bases between. The CDR3 DNA is TGCGCCAGCAGCTTGGATCAGGGCGTAAGCACTGAAGCTTTCTTT. Its protein is CASSLDQGVSTEAFF. Filled out from reference TRBV5-1 and TRBJ1-1, the complete variable domain reads KAGVTQTPRYLIKTRGQQVTLSCSPISGHRSVSWYQQTPGQGLQFLFEYFSETQRNKGNFPGRFSGRQFSNSRSEMNVSTLELGDSALYLCASSLDQGVSTEAFFGQGTRLTVV.

As DNA, the CDR3 is TGTGCCAGCAGTCTTCTCGCGACCATCCCCGATACGCAGTATTTT. It is translated as CASSLLATIPDTQYF. The genes are TRBV3-1 and TRBJ2-3; D not certain. This CDR3 comprises 15 residues. Germline lookup yields CDR1 LGHDT and CDR2 YNNKEL (reference sequence). The V end lost 6 bases, the J end lost 6 bases, and 19 bases lay between the germline ends.

This clonotype was seen a few times. This chain joins TRBV30 and TRBJ1-1, with D unresolved. The V gene's germline CDR1 is GTSNPN and CDR2 SVGIG (reference sequence). The V end was cut by 5 bases, the J end by 5 bases, with 15 bases between. This CDR3 is 13 amino acids long. CDR3 nucleotides: TGTGCCTGGCGCAGGACGGTCGTGACTGAAGCTTTCTTT. Its translation is CAWRRTVVTEAFF.